The clone carrying this T cell receptor beta chain was recorded a few times. Its antigen is unknown. The source of the sample is a study of T-cell reconstitution after alpha-beta-depleted transplantation in children. Study-wide points: Diversity of TCRbeta at day 60 was high in some patients, arising from surviving recipient T cells and thymic progenitors. There were reportedly several hundred expanded graft clones from which alpha-beta T cells came about two months after transplant. A year post-transplant, T-cell counts and diversity derived mostly from newly produced T cells.

Preparing the TCRbeta library involved the use of unique molecular identifiers. TCRdb ran MiXCR on the PCR reads and lists one entry per CDR3 protein. The table has approximately 800,000 distinct CDR3 sequences, roughly 15% seen once. Trimming took 3 bases from V and 10 from J; bases not matched to a gene: 14. There are 16 residues in the CDR3. CDR1 is MGHRA, CDR2 YSYEKL, per germline. The chain links TRBV4-1 to TRBJ2-1; 8 nucleotides align to TRBD2. The material was PBMCs, mostly from graft donor cells, obtained 360 days after TCRalphabeta/CD19-depleted stem cell transplant. This receptor was obtained from a male patient younger than 18 who had a stem cell transplant for acute lymphoblastic leukemia, so the T cells may come from the graft donor. This chain's CDR3 is CASSHSSGSPQSEQFF. Here the CDR3 DNA reads TGCGCCAGCAGCCACTCAAGCGGGAGTCCCCAATCCGAGCAGTTCTTC.